This T cell receptor beta chain was sequenced in a study of T cells in Graves' hyperthyroidism and ophthalmopathy. This CDR3 contains 16 residues. V shed 11 bases and J shed 2 bases, with 22 bases lying between them. The germline gives CDR1 LNHDA, CDR2 SQIVND (reference sequence). Using RNA transcripts as the source, TCR beta CDR3 regions were amplified. Using the HTBI primer set, a first-round RT-PCR was run on the TCR CDR3. From the multiplex PCR reads, TCRdb called clonotypes with MiXCR, one entry per CDR3 protein. Of about 660,000 distinct CDR3 sequences listed, 45% were seen once; the top ten hold less than 9%.

This chain links TRBV19 with TRBJ1-5, with D uncertain. What was sequenced was peripheral blood or thyroid tissue (not recorded which). This clonotype originated in an adult man with Graves' disease, either hyperthyroidism or ophthalmopathy (not recorded which). DNA for the CDR3: TGTGCCTGGAGTGTCGGAAGCCCCCGGGGCAATCAGCCCCAGCATTTT. Amino acid sequence: CAWSVGSPRGNQPQHF.